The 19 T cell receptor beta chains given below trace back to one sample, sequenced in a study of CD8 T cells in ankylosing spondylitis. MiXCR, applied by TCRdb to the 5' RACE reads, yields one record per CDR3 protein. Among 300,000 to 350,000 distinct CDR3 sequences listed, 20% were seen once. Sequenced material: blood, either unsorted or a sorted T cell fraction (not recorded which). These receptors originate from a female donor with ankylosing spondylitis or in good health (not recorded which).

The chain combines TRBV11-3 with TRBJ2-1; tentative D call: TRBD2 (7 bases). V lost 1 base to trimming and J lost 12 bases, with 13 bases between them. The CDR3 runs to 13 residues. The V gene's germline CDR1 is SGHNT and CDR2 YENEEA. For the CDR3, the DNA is TGTGCCAGCAGCTTAGGGCGTGGGGGGGCGCAGTTCTTC. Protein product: CASSLGRGGAQFF.

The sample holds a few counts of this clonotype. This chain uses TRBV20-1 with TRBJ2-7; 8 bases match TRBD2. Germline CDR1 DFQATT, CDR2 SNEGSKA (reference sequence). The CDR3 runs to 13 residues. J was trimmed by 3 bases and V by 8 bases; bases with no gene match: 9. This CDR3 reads CSSSRLASYEQYF. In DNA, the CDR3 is TGCAGTTCCTCCCGACTAGCGAGCTACGAGCAGTACTTC.

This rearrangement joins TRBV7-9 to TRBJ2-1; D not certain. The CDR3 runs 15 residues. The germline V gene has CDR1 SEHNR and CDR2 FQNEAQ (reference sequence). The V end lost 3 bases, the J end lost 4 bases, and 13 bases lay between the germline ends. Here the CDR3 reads CASSFQGAGYNEQFF. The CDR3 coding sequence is TGTGCCAGCAGCTTTCAAGGTGCCGGTTACAATGAGCAGTTCTTC.

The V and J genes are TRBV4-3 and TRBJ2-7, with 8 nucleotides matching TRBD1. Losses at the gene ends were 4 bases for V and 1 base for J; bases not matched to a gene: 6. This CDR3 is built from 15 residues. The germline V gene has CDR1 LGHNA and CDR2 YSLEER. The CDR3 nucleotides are TGCGCCAGCAGCCTGGGGGACAGGCCTTCCTACGAGCAGTACTTC. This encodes CASSLGDRPSYEQYF.

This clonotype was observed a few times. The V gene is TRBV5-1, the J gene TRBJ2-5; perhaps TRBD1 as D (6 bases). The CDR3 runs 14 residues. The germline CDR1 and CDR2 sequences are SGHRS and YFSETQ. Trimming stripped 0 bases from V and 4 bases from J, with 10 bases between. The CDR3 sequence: CASSLEQGRETQYF. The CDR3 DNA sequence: TGCGCCAGCAGCTTGGAGCAGGGGAGAGAGACCCAGTACTTC.

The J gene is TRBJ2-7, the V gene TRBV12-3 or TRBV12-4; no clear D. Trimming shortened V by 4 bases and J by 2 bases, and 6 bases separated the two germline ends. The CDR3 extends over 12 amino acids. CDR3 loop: CASSWDPYEQYF. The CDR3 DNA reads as TGTGCCAGCAGTTGGGATCCCTACGAGCAGTACTTC.

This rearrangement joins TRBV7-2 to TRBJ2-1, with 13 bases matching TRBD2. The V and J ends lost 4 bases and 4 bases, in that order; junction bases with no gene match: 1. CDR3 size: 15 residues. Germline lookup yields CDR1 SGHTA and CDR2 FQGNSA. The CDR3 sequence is CASSWGLAGYNEQFF. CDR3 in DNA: TGTGCCAGCAGCTGGGGACTAGCGGGGTACAATGAGCAGTTCTTC. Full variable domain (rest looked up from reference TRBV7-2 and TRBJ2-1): GAGVSQSPSNKVTEKGKDVELRCDPISGHTALYWYRQSLGQGLEFLIYFQGNSAPDKSGLPSDRFSAERTGGSVSTLTIQRTQQEDSAVYLCASSWGLAGYNEQFFGPGTRLTVL.

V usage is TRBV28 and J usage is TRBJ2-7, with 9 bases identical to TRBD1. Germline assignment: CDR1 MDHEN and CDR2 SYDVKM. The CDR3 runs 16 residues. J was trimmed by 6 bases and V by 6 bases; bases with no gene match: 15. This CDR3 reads CASRPQVGQGRLEQYF. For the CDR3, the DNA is TGTGCCAGCAGACCCCAGGTGGGACAGGGCCGCCTCGAGCAGTACTTC.

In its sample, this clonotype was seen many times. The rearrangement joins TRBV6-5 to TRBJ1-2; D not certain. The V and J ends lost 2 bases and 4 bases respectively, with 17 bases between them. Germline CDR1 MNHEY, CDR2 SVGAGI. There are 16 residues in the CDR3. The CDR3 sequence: CASSYPRSWGGYGYTF. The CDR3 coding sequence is TGTGCCAGCAGTTACCCCCGCTCGTGGGGAGGCTATGGCTACACCTTC.

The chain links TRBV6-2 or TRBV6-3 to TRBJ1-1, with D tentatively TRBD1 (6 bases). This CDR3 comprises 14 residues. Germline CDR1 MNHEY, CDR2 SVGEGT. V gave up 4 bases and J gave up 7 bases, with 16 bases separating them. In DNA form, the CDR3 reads TGTGCCAGCAGTTCGCGGGGGCGATTGATTGAAGCTTTCTTT. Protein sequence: CASSSRGRLIEAFF.

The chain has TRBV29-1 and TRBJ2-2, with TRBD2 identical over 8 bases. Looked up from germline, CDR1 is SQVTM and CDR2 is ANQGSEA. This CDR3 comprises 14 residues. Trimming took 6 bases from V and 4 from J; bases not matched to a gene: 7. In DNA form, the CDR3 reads TGCAGCGTGACTAGCGATTACTCCACCGGGGAGCTGTTTTTT. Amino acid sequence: CSVTSDYSTGELFF.

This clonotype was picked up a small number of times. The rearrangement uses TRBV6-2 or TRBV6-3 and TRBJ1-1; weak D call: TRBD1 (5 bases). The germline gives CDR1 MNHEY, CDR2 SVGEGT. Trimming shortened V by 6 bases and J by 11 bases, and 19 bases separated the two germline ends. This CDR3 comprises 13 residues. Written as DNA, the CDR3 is TGTGCCAGCAGGAGGGGACCTGGAGTTTTGGCTTTCTTT. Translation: CASRRGPGVLAFF.

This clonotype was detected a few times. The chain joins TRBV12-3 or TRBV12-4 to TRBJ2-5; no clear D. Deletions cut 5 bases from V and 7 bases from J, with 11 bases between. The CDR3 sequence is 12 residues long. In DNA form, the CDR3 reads TGTGCCAGCAGTGACCGCCGGCGGACCCAGTACTTC. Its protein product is CASSDRRRTQYF.

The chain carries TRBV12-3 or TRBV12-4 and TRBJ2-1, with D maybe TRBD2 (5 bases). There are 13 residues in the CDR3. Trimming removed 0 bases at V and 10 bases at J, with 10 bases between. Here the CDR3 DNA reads TGTGCCAGCAGTTTAGCGGGAGTGCTCGAGCAGTTCTTC. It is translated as CASSLAGVLEQFF.

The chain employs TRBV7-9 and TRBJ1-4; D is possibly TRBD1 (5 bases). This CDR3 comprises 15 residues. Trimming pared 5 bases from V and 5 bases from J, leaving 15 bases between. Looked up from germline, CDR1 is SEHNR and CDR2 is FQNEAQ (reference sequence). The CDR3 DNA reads TGTGCCAGCAGCCCTCGGGACGGTATAAATGAAAAACTGTTTTTT. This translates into CASSPRDGINEKLFF.

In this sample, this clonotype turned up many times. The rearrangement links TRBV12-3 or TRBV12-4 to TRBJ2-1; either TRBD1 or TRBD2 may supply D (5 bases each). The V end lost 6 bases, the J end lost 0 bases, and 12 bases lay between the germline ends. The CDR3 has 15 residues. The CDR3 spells CASSSAGGSYNEQFF. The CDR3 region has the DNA TGTGCCAGCAGCTCAGCTGGGGGCTCCTACAATGAGCAGTTCTTC.

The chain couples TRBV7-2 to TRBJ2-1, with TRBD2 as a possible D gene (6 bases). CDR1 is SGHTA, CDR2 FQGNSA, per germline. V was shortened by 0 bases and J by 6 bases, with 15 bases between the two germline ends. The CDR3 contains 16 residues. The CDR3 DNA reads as TGTGCCAGCAGCTTAGCGACGGGGGAGTGGGGCAATGAGCAGTTCTTC. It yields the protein CASSLATGEWGNEQFF.

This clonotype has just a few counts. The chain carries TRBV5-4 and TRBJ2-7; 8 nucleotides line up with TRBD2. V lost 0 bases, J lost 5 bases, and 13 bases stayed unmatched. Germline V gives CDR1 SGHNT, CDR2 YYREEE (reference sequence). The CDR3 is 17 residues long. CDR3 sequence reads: CASSLVPSGSPIDEQYF. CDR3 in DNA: TGTGCCAGCAGCTTGGTTCCTAGCGGGTCACCAATCGACGAGCAGTACTTC.

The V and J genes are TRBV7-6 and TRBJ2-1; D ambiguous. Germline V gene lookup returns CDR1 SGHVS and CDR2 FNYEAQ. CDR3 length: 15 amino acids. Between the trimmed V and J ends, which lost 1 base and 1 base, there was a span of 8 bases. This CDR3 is CASSLDRYSYNEQFF. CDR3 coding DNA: TGTGCCAGCAGCTTAGATCGCTATTCCTACAATGAGCAGTTCTTC.